A selection of T cell receptor beta chains follows, all from one sample in a study of blood T cells in healthy people across ages. TCRdb passed the 5' RACE reads through MiXCR, listing each CDR3 protein once. The sample has over 1.5 million distinct CDR3 sequences; approximately 50% are singletons. Sequencing was performed on blood. Receptors originate from a woman aged 40 to 49 in good health. CDR3s leave out the opening cysteine and the closing phenylalanine or tryptophan. Each record gives: J gene, V gene, CDR3 protein.

>TRBJ1-4|TRBV7-9
ASSLKQGSRSEKLF
>TRBJ1-4|TRBV29-1
SVEHATNEKLF
>TRBJ2-7|TRBV13
ASSYLTDTGYEQY
>TRBJ2-3|TRBV20-1
SATPGGGTDTQY
>TRBJ1-1|TRBV7-9
ASSLGHVNTEAF
>TRBJ2-1|TRBV7-9
ASSLKAGGTNEQF
>TRBJ2-3|TRBV12-3/TRBV12-4
ASPGRVIDTQY
>TRBJ2-7|TRBV28
ASSVRVFYEQY
>TRBJ1-4|TRBV7-9
ASSLRRSEDNEKLF
>TRBJ1-4|TRBV29-1
SVAKVANEKLF
>TRBJ1-2|TRBV15
ATSREMAGNYGYT
>TRBJ2-1|TRBV6-6
ASRTSGGARGIGEQF
>TRBJ1-1|TRBV7-2
ASSFEYTEAF
>TRBJ2-5|TRBV5-1
ASSLAVAGQETQY
>TRBJ2-3|TRBV24-1
ATSDLTGGNTDTQY
>TRBJ2-7|TRBV9
ASSVGGGGVDEQY
>TRBJ1-1|TRBV9
ASGDSHMNTEAF
>TRBJ2-7|TRBV29-1
SVDTGRASSYEQY
>TRBJ2-7|TRBV11-2
ASSNSVRQGFHEQY
>TRBJ2-7|TRBV5-1
ASSPPDGGFYEQY
>TRBJ2-5|TRBV7-9
ASSLADDQY